The following is a TCR beta chain sequence with its context. In the study's own analysis: Amplification with reference gene primers provided the estimates of nucleated cell counts. This table comes from immunoSEQ multiplex PCR, and its TCRdb copy is limited to in-frame clones, with some not included. The D gene and trimming were derived from the DNA, and the V and J assignments and clone size from that table. The sample consists of 73,000 or so clones, more than 70% of them appearing once. The sample belongs to a study of blood T cell repertoires in COVID-19. Looking at the study overall: Some COVID-19 samples were acute and others convalescent; all came from the United States, Italy and Spain. Nucleic acid was either cDNA or gDNA, and it came from T cells, B-cell-depleted T cells, or PBMCs.

Germline loops: CDR1 PRHDT, CDR2 FYEKMQ (reference sequence). The CDR3 is 12 residues long. V lost 2 bases to trimming and J lost 9 bases, with 11 bases between them. V is TRBV13 and J is TRBJ2-7; D is possibly TRBD2 (5 bases). Source material: peripheral blood. This clonotype was sampled from a man aged 50 or older with active COVID-19. The CDR3 coding sequence is TGTGCCAGCAGCTTACAACTAGGAGGGCAGTACTTC. As protein: CASSLQLGGQYF.